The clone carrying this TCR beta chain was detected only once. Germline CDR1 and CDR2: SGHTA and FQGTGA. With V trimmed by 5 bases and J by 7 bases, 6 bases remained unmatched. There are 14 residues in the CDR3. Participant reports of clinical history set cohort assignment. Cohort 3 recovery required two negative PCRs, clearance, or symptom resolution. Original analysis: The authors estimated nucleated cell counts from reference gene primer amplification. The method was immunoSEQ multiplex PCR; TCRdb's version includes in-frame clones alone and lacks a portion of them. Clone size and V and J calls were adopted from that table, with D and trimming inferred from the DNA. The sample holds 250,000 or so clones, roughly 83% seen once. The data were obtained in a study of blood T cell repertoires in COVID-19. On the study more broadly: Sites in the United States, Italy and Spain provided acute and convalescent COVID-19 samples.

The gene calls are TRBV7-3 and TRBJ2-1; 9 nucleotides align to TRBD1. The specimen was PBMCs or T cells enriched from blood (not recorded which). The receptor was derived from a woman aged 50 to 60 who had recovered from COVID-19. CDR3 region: CASSNGTGMNEQFF. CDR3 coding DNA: TGTGCCAGCAGCAACGGGACAGGGATGAATGAGCAGTTCTTC.